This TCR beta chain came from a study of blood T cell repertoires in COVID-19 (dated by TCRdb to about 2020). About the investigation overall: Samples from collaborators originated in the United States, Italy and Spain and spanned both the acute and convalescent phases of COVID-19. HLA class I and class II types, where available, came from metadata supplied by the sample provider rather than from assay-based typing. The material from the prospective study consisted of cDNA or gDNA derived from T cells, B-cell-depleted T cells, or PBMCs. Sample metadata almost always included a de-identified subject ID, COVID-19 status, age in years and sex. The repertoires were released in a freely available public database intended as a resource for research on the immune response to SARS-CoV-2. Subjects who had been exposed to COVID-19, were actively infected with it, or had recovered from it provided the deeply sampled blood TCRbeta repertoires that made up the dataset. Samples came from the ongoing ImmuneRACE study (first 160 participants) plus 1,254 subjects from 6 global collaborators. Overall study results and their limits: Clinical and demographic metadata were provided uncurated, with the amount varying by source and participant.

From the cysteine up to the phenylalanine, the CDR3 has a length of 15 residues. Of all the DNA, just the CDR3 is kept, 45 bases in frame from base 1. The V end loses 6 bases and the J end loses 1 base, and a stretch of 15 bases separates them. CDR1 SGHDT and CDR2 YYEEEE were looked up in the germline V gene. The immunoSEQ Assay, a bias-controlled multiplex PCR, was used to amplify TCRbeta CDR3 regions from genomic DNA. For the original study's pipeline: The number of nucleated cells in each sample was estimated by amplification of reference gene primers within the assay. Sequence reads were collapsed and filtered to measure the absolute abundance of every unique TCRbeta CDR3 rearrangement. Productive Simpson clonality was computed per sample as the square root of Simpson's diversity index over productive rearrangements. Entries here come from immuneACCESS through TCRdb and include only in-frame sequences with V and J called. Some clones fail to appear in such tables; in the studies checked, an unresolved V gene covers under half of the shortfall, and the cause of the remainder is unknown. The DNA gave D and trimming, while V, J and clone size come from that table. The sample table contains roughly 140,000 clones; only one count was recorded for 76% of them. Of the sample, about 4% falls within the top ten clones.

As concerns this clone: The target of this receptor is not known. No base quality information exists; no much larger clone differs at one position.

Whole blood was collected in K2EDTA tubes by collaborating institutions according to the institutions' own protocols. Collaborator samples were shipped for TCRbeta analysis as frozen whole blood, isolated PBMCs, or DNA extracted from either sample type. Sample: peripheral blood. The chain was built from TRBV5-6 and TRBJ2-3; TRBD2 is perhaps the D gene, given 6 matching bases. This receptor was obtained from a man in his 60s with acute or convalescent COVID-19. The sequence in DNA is TGTGCCAGCACCGAGGAGGGTAGGGGCACAGATACGCAGTATTTT. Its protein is CASTEEGRGTDTQYF.